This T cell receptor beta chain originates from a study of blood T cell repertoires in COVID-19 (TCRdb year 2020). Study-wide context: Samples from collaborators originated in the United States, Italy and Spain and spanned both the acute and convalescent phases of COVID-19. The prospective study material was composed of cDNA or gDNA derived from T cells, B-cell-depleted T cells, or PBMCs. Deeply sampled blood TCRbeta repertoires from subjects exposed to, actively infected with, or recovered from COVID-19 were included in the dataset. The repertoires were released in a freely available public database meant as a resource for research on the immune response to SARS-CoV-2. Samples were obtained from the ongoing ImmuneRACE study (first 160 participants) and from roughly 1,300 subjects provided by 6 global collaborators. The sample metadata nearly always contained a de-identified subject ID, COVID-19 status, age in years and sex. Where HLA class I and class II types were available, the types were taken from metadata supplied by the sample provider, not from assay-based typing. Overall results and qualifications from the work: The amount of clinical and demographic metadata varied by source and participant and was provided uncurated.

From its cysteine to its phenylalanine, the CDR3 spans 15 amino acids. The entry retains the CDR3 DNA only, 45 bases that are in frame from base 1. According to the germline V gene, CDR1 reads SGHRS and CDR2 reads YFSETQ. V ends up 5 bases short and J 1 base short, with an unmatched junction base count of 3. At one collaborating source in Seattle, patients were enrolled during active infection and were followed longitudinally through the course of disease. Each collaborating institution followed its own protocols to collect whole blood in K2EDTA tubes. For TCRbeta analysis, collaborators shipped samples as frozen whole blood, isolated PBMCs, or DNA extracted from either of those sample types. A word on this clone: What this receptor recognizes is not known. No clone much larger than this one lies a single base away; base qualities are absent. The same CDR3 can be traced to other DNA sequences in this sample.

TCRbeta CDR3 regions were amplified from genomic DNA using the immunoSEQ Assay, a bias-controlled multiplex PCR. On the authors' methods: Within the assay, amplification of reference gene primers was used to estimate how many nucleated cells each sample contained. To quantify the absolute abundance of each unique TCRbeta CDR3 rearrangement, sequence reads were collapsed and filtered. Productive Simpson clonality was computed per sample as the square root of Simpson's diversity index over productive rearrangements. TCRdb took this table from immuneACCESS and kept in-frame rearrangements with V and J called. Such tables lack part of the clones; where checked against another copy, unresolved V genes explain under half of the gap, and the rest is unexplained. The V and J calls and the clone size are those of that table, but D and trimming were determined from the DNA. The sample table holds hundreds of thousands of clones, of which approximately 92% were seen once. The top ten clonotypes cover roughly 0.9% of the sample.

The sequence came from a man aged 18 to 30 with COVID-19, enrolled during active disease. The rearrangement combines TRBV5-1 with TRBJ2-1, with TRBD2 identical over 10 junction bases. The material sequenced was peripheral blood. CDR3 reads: CASSSSGGSYNEQFF. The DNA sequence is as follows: TGCGCCAGCAGTAGTAGCGGGGGGTCCTACAATGAGCAGTTCTTC.